Below, 23 T cell receptor beta chains from the same sample are listed, as sequenced in a study of CD8 T cells in ankylosing spondylitis. Whole-study findings and limits: Seemingly distinctive of ankylosing spondylitis blood was a TCR beta motif formed by eight highly homologous variants.

The antigens for these receptors are not known. Using its own MiXCR run on the 5' RACE reads, TCRdb lists one record per CDR3 protein. Altogether about 510,000 distinct CDR3 sequences are present, less than 6% being singletons, with the ten largest covering roughly 3.5%. The sequenced sample was blood, either unsorted or a sorted T cell fraction (not recorded which). The receptors here all came from a male donor with ankylosing spondylitis.

This clonotype was detected ten times or more. The chain carries TRBV20-1 and TRBJ2-1; D is possibly TRBD2 (5 bases). Germline CDR1 reads DFQATT; CDR2 reads SNEGSKA (reference sequence). CDR3 length equals 13 residues. The germline V and J ends were trimmed by 7 bases and 0 bases, with 10 bases remaining between them. CDR3 region: CSGQRSSYNEQFF. CDR3 sequence (DNA): TGCAGTGGTCAGCGGAGCTCCTACAATGAGCAGTTCTTC.

The table lists this clonotype with many counts. The chain recombines TRBV20-1 with TRBJ1-5, with D possibly being TRBD1 (6 bases). The V gene's germline CDR1 is DFQATT and CDR2 SNEGSKA (reference sequence). V was trimmed by 0 bases and J by 7 bases, leaving 19 bases between them. CDR3 size: 16 residues. CDR3 loop: CSARDLNRNRVQPQHF. For the CDR3, the DNA is TGCAGTGCTAGAGATCTCAACCGAAACAGGGTCCAGCCCCAGCATTTT.

This clonotype was seen many times. The chain recombines TRBV6-2 or TRBV6-3 with TRBJ1-1; TRBD1 is a possible D gene (6 bases). From germline, CDR1 is MNHEY and CDR2 SVGEGT. V was pared by 6 bases and J by 5 bases, with 13 bases between. CDR3 length: 13 residues. Here the CDR3 DNA reads TGTGCCAGCAGCCTCCACAGGGAGACTGAAGCTTTCTTT. Encoded protein: CASSLHRETEAFF.

This clonotype was detected many times. The chain links TRBV4-3 to TRBJ2-7, with D possibly being TRBD2 (5 bases). Germline V lookup: CDR1 LGHNA, CDR2 YSLEER. V gave up 2 bases and J gave up 1 base, with 9 bases separating them. CDR3 size: 14 residues. As DNA, the CDR3 is TGCGCCAGCAGCCAACAAAGGGAGTCCTACGAGCAGTACTTC. Encoded protein: CASSQQRESYEQYF.

Ten or more counts support this clonotype. The chain joins TRBV4-2 to TRBJ2-2, with no clear D. CDR1 is LGHNA and CDR2 is YNFKEQ in the germline V gene. Trimming removed 1 base at V and 7 bases at J, with 10 bases between. The CDR3 covers 14 residues. CDR3 region: CASSQVADFGELFF. Written as DNA, the CDR3 is TGTGCCAGCAGCCAAGTAGCAGACTTCGGGGAGCTGTTTTTT.

The chain has TRBV27 and TRBJ1-1; 9 bases are a match to TRBD1. Germline values: CDR1 MNHEY, CDR2 SMNVEV (reference sequence). The CDR3 has 14 amino acids. Trimming removed 6 bases from V and 4 bases from J; junction bases left unmatched: 6. Here the CDR3 reads CASRRQGGGTEAFF. The CDR3 region has the DNA TGTGCCAGCAGGCGACAGGGGGGGGGCACTGAAGCTTTCTTT.

This clonotype was counted many times. CDR3 bases: TGTGCCAGCAGTTACTCTTCCGGCCCCGGGGAGCTGTTTTTT. Translation gives CASSYSSGPGELFF. The gene calls are TRBV6-5 and TRBJ2-2; D is unresolved. The CDR3 is made up of 14 amino acids. The germline gives CDR1 MNHEY, CDR2 SVGAGI. Deletions cut 0 bases from V and 6 bases from J, with 8 bases between.

This clonotype has more than one count but fewer than ten. The chain combines TRBV6-6 with TRBJ1-1; 7 bases agree with TRBD1. Germline trimming cut 7 bases from V and 8 bases from J; bases unmatched to any gene: 10. Germline CDR1 and CDR2: MNHNY and SVGAGI (reference sequence). The CDR3 sequence is 13 residues long. CDR3 sequence: CASTSTGTVEAFF. In nucleotides, the CDR3 is TGTGCCAGCACCTCTACCGGGACAGTAGAAGCTTTCTTT.

This clonotype was counted many times. The chain combines TRBV12-3 or TRBV12-4 with TRBJ2-7, with no clear D. This CDR3 is built from 14 residues. Between the trimmed V and J ends, which lost 6 bases and 5 bases, there was a span of 17 bases. The CDR3 loop is CASSPVFVGNEQYF. The DNA of the CDR3 is TGTGCCAGCAGCCCCGTTTTTGTGGGGAACGAGCAGTACTTC.

This clonotype occurred many times. The J gene is TRBJ2-1, the V gene TRBV5-1; D remains unclear. Trimming took off 0 bases at V and 0 bases at J, with 7 bases between the two ends. The CDR3 is 15 amino acids. The germline V gene encodes CDR1 SGHRS and CDR2 YFSETQ. The CDR3 DNA follows: TGCGCCAGCAGCTTGGAGCCGGGCTCCTACAATGAGCAGTTCTTC. This codes for CASSLEPGSYNEQFF. Combining the CDR3 with reference TRBV5-1 and TRBJ2-1 gives the whole variable domain KAGVTQTPRYLIKTRGQQVTLSCSPISGHRSVSWYQQTPGQGLQFLFEYFSETQRNKGNFPGRFSGRQFSNSRSEMNVSTLELGDSALYLCASSLEPGSYNEQFFGPGTRLTVL.

This clonotype was picked up many times. The J gene is TRBJ1-5, the V gene TRBV20-1, with D hard to call. Per the germline V gene, CDR1 is DFQATT and CDR2 is SNEGSKA (reference sequence). This CDR3 contains 13 residues. V was cut by 6 bases and J by 3 bases, with 12 bases left in between. CDR3 sequence (DNA): TGCAGTGCATCCGACCTCCCCAATCAGCCCCAGCATTTT. Translation gives CSASDLPNQPQHF.

This clonotype has a count of ten or more. The V call is TRBV7-6, the J call TRBJ1-4; D unresolved. V dropped 5 bases and J dropped 9 bases, with 16 bases sitting between them. The germline CDR1 and CDR2 sequences are SGHVS and FNYEAQ. This CDR3 is built from 14 residues. The CDR3 sequence: CASSLNPLSKKLFF. The DNA of the CDR3 is TGTGCCAGCAGCCTCAACCCCCTTTCGAAAAAACTGTTTTTT.

This clonotype was observed many times. The chain has TRBV20-1 and TRBJ1-1; D unclear. V lost 8 bases and J 7 bases, leaving 17 bases between the germline ends. Germline lookup yields CDR1 DFQATT and CDR2 SNEGSKA (reference sequence). The CDR3 is 12 amino acids. In nucleotides, the CDR3 is TGCAGTCCACCCCGGCTTCAAGGTGAAGCTTTCTTT. It codes for CSPPRLQGEAFF.

This clonotype was detected ten times or more. This chain joins TRBV6-2 or TRBV6-3 and TRBJ1-1, with unresolved D. Looked up from germline, CDR1 is MNHEY and CDR2 is SVGEGT. The CDR3 runs to 13 residues. The ends were cut back, 0 bases at V and 6 bases at J, with 8 bases in the middle. The CDR3 DNA is TGTGCCAGCAGTTACTCGGAGTTTGCTGAAGCTTTCTTT. Protein product: CASSYSEFAEAFF.

There are many counts of this clonotype. The chain recombines TRBV7-9 with TRBJ1-1; no firm D call. The CDR3 covers 14 residues. V was cut by 3 bases and J by 1 base, with 9 bases left in between. Germline V gene data show CDR1 as SEHNR and CDR2 as FQNEAQ (reference sequence). As DNA, the CDR3 is TGTGCCAGCAGCTTTCCGGGTAAGAACACTGAAGCTTTCTTT. It yields the protein CASSFPGKNTEAFF.

This clonotype was detected ten times or more. The chain employs TRBV4-3 and TRBJ2-5; possibly TRBD2 for D (6 bases). There are 17 residues in the CDR3. With 4 bases removed from V and 0 bases from J, the gap between germline ends came to 18 bases. CDR1 is LGHNA, CDR2 YSLEER, per germline. This CDR3 is CASSPALGEEYQETQYF. In DNA form, the CDR3 reads TGCGCCAGCAGCCCCGCTCTGGGGGAGGAGTACCAAGAGACCCAGTACTTC.

Worth noting for this clonotype: A read error is possible here, since a much larger clone lies one base away. The V and J genes are TRBV20-1 and TRBJ2-3; D is unclear. CDR3 size: 16 residues. CDR1 is DFQATT and CDR2 is SNEGSKA in the germline V gene (reference sequence). CDR3 nucleotide sequence: TGCTGTGCTAGAGACCCGCGGACCTCTAGCACAGATACGCAGTATTTT. Translated, it gives CCARDPRTSSTDTQYF.

Many counts were recorded for this clonotype. The genes are TRBV20-1 and TRBJ2-5; 8 bases map to TRBD1. CDR1 and CDR2 (germline): DFQATT, SNEGSKA (reference sequence). This CDR3 contains 15 residues. The ends lost 0 bases at V and 4 bases at J; junction bases unmatched: 7. CDR3 DNA sequence: TGCAGTGCTAGAGAATGGACAGGGAGGAGAGAGACCCAGTACTTC. Its protein product is CSAREWTGRRETQYF.

This clonotype was detected ten times or more. The chain carries TRBV20-1 and TRBJ1-1, with no clear D. CDR1 and CDR2 from the germline V gene are DFQATT and SNEGSKA (reference sequence). There are 13 residues in the CDR3. Trimming shortened V by 0 bases and J by 1 base, and 6 bases separated the two germline ends. CDR3 protein: CSARDLGNTEAFF. The CDR3 DNA reads TGCAGTGCTAGAGATCTGGGGAACACTGAAGCTTTCTTT.

This clonotype was recorded at least ten times. The CDR3: CASSYVNGRTYGYTF. Here the CDR3 DNA reads TGTGCCAGCAGTTACGTAAACGGACGGACCTATGGCTACACCTTC. The chain recombines TRBV6-2 or TRBV6-3 with TRBJ1-2; D is unclear. The germline V and J ends were trimmed by 2 bases and 4 bases, with 14 bases remaining between them. The CDR3 is 15 amino acids. The V gene's germline CDR1 is MNHEY and CDR2 SVGEGT.

This clonotype was counted ten times or more. The J gene is TRBJ2-5, the V gene TRBV29-1; tentatively, D is TRBD2 (7 bases). This CDR3 has 14 residues. Trimming took 4 bases from V and 5 from J, leaving 17 bases between them. The germline gives CDR1 SQVTM, CDR2 ANQGSEA. CDR3 residues: CSVVRGALEETQYF. The DNA of the CDR3 is TGCAGCGTTGTACGGGGGGCTCTGGAGGAGACCCAGTACTTC.

In its sample, this clonotype was seen many times. This chain connects TRBV4-2 to TRBJ2-1; 8 bases fit TRBD2. After removal of 4 bases from V and 0 bases from J, the junction contained 5 bases not matched to a gene. The CDR3 has 16 amino acids. In germline, CDR1 is LGHNA, CDR2 YNFKEQ. This chain's CDR3 is CASSPRGVASYNEQFF. The CDR3 nucleotides read TGTGCCAGCAGCCCGCGGGGGGTTGCCTCCTACAATGAGCAGTTCTTC.

This clonotype was seen at least ten times. The rearrangement links TRBV12-3 or TRBV12-4 to TRBJ1-4; weak D call: TRBD1 (5 bases). Deletions cut 8 bases from V and 8 bases from J, with 21 bases between. The CDR3 length is 15 residues. The CDR3 DNA reads as TGTGCCAGCCGAAACCAGGGCGCCGCCAGGGAAAAACTGTTTTTT. Translated, it gives CASRNQGAAREKLFF.